The clone carrying this T cell receptor beta chain was counted ten times or more. Antigen specificity is unknown. The data are from a study of glioma-infiltrating T cells. Whole-study findings and limits: Only very few CDR3 sequences appeared in both tissue and blood. Non-neoplastic patients had below-expected tissue-blood divergence, while all gliomas exceeded expectation.

Germline values: CDR1 DFQATT, CDR2 SNEGSKA (reference sequence). Deletions cut 3 bases from V and 7 bases from J, with 13 bases between. The CDR3 is made up of 13 amino acids. Amplification of TCR alpha and beta CDR3 regions from RNA used iRepertoire nested multiplex PCR. One-step reverse transcription and amplification started from approximately 100-400 ng of tissue mRNA or PBMC total RNA. TCRdb reprocessed the multiplex PCR reads via MiXCR and lists one record per CDR3 protein. The data contain under 150,000 distinct CDR3 sequences, about two fifths of them singletons. V gene TRBV20-1 combines with J gene TRBJ1-5; D gene ambiguous. Source material: glioma tissue, nonneoplastic brain tissue, or PBMCs (not recorded which). The receptor was derived from a human donor with low-grade glioma or glioblastoma, undergoing nonglioma brain surgery, or in good health (not recorded which). The CDR3 loop reads CSASQDPGQPQHF. CDR3 bases: TGCAGTGCTAGCCAAGACCCGGGCCAGCCCCAGCATTTT.